The 30 T cell receptor beta chains reported below all come from one sample, sequenced in a study of cytomegalovirus exposure and HLA in healthy donors. Primers for the PCR totalled 60 Vbeta and 13 Jbeta. The repertoire was sequenced with immunoSEQ multiplex PCR; TCRdb's copy has only in-frame clones and lacks some. The sample consists of approximately 38,000 clones, 65% to 90% of them appearing once. Sequenced material: PBMCs. The receptors were sampled from a woman younger than 30 in good health and CMV-seronegative.

The chain is built from TRBV7-6 and TRBJ2-7; 10 bases are a match to TRBD1. The CDR3 has 14 amino acids. After removal of 3 bases from V and 6 bases from J, the junction contained 5 bases not matched to a gene. Germline values: CDR1 SGHVS, CDR2 FNYEAQ. The CDR3 nucleotides are TGTGCCAGCAGCTTTGACAGGGGGCGAGGCGAGCAGTACTTC. Translation gives CASSFDRGRGEQYF.

Note on this clone: The junction departs from the called germline gene at one end, perhaps through a read error. This same CDR3 is encoded by further DNA sequences in the sample. The chain uses TRBV7-9 and TRBJ2-7, with TRBD1 identical over 7 bases. The CDR3 length is 12 residues. Germline CDR1 reads SEHNR; CDR2 reads FQNEAQ (reference sequence). This chain's CDR3 is CSSSPTGYEQYF. In DNA form, the CDR3 reads TGTTCCAGCAGCCCGACAGGGTACGAGCAGTACTTC.

This clone was detected only a few times. The chain links TRBV7-6 to TRBJ2-7; 7 positions agree with TRBD1. V was pared by 1 base and J by 3 bases, with 3 bases of the junction left unmatched. This CDR3 has 14 amino acids. Germline lookup yields CDR1 SGHVS and CDR2 FNYEAQ. CDR3 sequence reads: CASSLVAGGYEQYF. The CDR3 nucleotides are TGTGCCAGCAGCTTAGTGGCAGGGGGCTACGAGCAGTACTTC.

The genes are TRBV9 and TRBJ1-3; no clear D. The length of the CDR3 is 15 residues. V shed 0 bases and J shed 0 bases, with 7 bases lying between them. Germline V gene sequence: CDR1 SGDLS, CDR2 YYNGEE. The CDR3 region is CASSVDLSSGNTIYF. CDR3 coding DNA: TGTGCCAGCAGCGTAGACTTGAGCTCTGGAAACACCATATATTTT.

As to this clone: A read error may account for a junction end that differs from germline. In nucleotides, the CDR3 is TGTTCCAGCAGCTTAGAATGGGCGGGAGACACCGGGGAGCTGTTTTTT. This gives the protein CSSSLEWAGDTGELFF. The chain is built from TRBV7-9 and TRBJ2-2; 7 bases map to TRBD2. The V gene's germline CDR1 is SEHNR and CDR2 FQNEAQ (reference sequence). The CDR3 loop spans 16 amino acids.

This sequence joins TRBV4-1 and TRBJ2-1; 7 nucleotides align to TRBD1. The CDR3 covers 18 residues. After removal of 3 bases from V and 8 bases from J, the junction contained 19 bases not matched to a gene. Germline V lookup: CDR1 MGHRA, CDR2 YSYEKL. CDR3 sequence: CASSHRGQVPLKSDEQFF. CDR3 nucleotide sequence: TGCGCCAGCAGCCATCGAGGACAGGTACCTTTAAAATCGGATGAGCAGTTCTTC.

This clone was found a few times. The V call is TRBV6-4, the J call TRBJ2-2; possibly TRBD1 for D (6 bases). CDR1 and CDR2 (germline): MRHNA, SNTAGT. The CDR3 has 14 amino acids. Trimming removed 2 bases from V and 3 bases from J, with 7 bases in between. The CDR3 DNA reads as TGTGCCAGCAGTGACAAGGGGGACACCGGGGAGCTGTTTTTT. It specifies CASSDKGDTGELFF.

The rearrangement joins TRBV4-2 to TRBJ2-3; 7 bases are a match to TRBD2. After removal of 0 bases from V and 2 bases from J, the junction contained 5 bases not matched to a gene. Germline V lookup: CDR1 LGHNA, CDR2 YNFKEQ. The length of the CDR3 is 16 residues. The CDR3 DNA follows: TGTGCCAGCAGCCAAGAGGTAGCGGGTATCACAGATACGCAGTATTTT. Its translation is CASSQEVAGITDTQYF.

This chain links TRBV4-2 with TRBJ2-7; D is unclear. The V end lost 1 base, the J end lost 1 base, and 8 bases lay between the germline ends. Germline assignment: CDR1 LGHNA and CDR2 YNFKEQ. The CDR3 spans 14 residues. CDR3 protein: CASSQGRQSYEQYF. The DNA of the CDR3 is TGTGCCAGCAGCCAAGGGCGGCAATCCTACGAGCAGTACTTC.

The gene calls are TRBV7-2 and TRBJ2-3; 11 nucleotides line up with TRBD1. CDR1 is SGHTA and CDR2 is FQGNSA in the germline V gene. The CDR3 extends over 14 amino acids. Germline trimming cut 3 bases from V and 8 bases from J; bases unmatched to any gene: 4. The CDR3 nucleotides read TGTGCCAGCAGCTTCGGACAGGGGGCCCGTACGCAGTATTTT. Translating it yields CASSFGQGARTQYF. The complete variable domain, with remaining parts taken from reference TRBV7-2 and TRBJ2-3, reads GAGVSQSPSNKVTEKGKDVELRCDPISGHTALYWYRQSLGQGLEFLIYFQGNSAPDKSGLPSDRFSAERTGGSVSTLTIQRTQQEDSAVYLCASSFGQGARTQYFGPGTRLTVL.

The J gene is TRBJ1-1, the V gene TRBV9, with D possibly TRBD1 on 6 matching bases. This CDR3 has 12 amino acids. The germline V gene encodes CDR1 SGDLS and CDR2 YYNGEE. The V end was cut by 3 bases, the J end by 4 bases, with 7 bases between. The CDR3 sequence: CASSGGGTEAFF. CDR3 in DNA: TGTGCCAGCAGCGGAGGGGGCACTGAAGCTTTCTTT.

The chain joins TRBV28 to TRBJ2-5, with TRBD2 matching 7 bases. Per the germline V gene, CDR1 is MDHEN and CDR2 is SYDVKM. The junction had 9 bases not matched to a gene; V was cut back by 0 bases and J by 8 bases. CDR3 length: 15 amino acids. CDR3 region: CASSLWTSRGKTQYF. The DNA of the CDR3 is TGTGCCAGCAGTTTATGGACTAGCCGGGGGAAAACCCAGTACTTC. The full variable domain, rest sourced from reference TRBV28 and TRBJ2-5, is DVKVTQSSRYLVKRTGEKVFLECVQDMDHENMFWYRQDPGLGLRLIYFSYDVKMKEKGDIPEGYSVSREKKERFSLILESASTNQTSMYLCASSLWTSRGKTQYFGPGTRLLVL.

The chain is built from TRBV18 and TRBJ2-3; D uncertain. Germline CDR1 and CDR2: KGHSH and LQKENI. This CDR3 spans 13 amino acids. Trimming removed 0 bases from V and 6 bases from J, with 7 bases in between. Here the CDR3 reads CASSPPLRDTQYF. CDR3 nucleotide sequence: TGTGCCAGCTCACCACCCCTCCGGGATACGCAGTATTTT.

The V call is TRBV6-1, the J call TRBJ1-5; D is unresolved. The ends were cut back, 6 bases at V and 0 bases at J, with 12 bases in the middle. This CDR3 has 15 amino acids. The germline V gene has CDR1 MNHNS and CDR2 SASEGT. The CDR3 nucleotides read TGTGCCAGCAGCGCACCTACCAATAGCAATCAGCCCCAGCATTTT. It specifies CASSAPTNSNQPQHF.

In its sample, this clone was seen a few times. This chain joins TRBV25-1 and TRBJ2-3, with D perhaps matching TRBD1 (6 bases). V dropped 5 bases and J dropped 0 bases, with 15 bases sitting between them. The CDR3 consists of 16 residues. CDR1 and CDR2 from the germline V gene are MGHDK and SYGVNS. The CDR3 sequence: CASSTGRGGSTDTQYF. The CDR3 DNA follows: TGTGCCAGCAGTACGGGCAGGGGTGGGAGCACAGATACGCAGTATTTT.

This rearrangement joins TRBV6-4 to TRBJ2-1, with 10 bases matching TRBD1. The germline CDR1 and CDR2 sequences are MRHNA and SNTAGT. CDR3 size: 16 residues. V was clipped by 6 bases and J by 3 bases; unmatched bases: 8. The CDR3 sequence: CASSVKGQGRYNEQFF. In DNA, the CDR3 is TGTGCCAGCAGCGTCAAGGGACAGGGGCGCTACAATGAGCAGTTCTTC.

The genes are TRBV4-3 and TRBJ1-1, with TRBD1 identical over 8 bases. CDR3 length equals 15 residues. Trimming took 4 bases from V and 3 from J; bases not matched to a gene: 7. The V gene's germline CDR1 is LGHNA and CDR2 YSLEER. CDR3 nucleotide sequence: TGCGCCAGCAGCCGAGTGGACAGGGTGGACACTGAAGCTTTCTTT. It encodes CASSRVDRVDTEAFF.

Of note for this clone: The junction departs from the called germline gene at one end, perhaps through a read error. J is TRBJ1-6 and V is TRBV12-5; TRBD1 agrees at 9 bases. CDR1 is LGHNT and CDR2 is FRNRAP in the germline V gene. There are 14 residues in the CDR3. Here the CDR3 DNA reads TGTGCTAGTGGTTTGGGACAGGGGGAATCACCCCTCAACTTT. Translated, it gives CASGLGQGESPLNF.

This rearrangement joins TRBV9 to TRBJ1-6; D not resolved. V lost 1 base, J lost 5 bases, and 7 bases lay in between. CDR1 SGDLS and CDR2 YYNGEE come from the germline V gene. This CDR3 is built from 14 residues. CDR3 sequence: CASSVNSNNSPLHF. CDR3 DNA: TGTGCCAGCAGCGTAAACAGCAATAATTCACCCCTCCACTTT.

In its sample, this clone was seen once. This specimen includes other DNA sequences encoding the same CDR3. The chain carries TRBV7-9 and TRBJ1-2; 7 bases align to TRBD1. CDR1 is SEHNR, CDR2 FQNEAQ, per germline (reference sequence). The CDR3 loop spans 13 amino acids. V lost 2 bases, J lost 4 bases, and 1 base stayed unmatched. Here the CDR3 reads CASSLQGGYGYTF. CDR3 sequence (DNA): TGTGCCAGCAGCTTACAGGGGGGCTATGGCTACACCTTC.

The gene calls are TRBV2 and TRBJ2-2, with 11 positions matching TRBD2. The CDR3 runs 15 residues. Germline V gene lookup returns CDR1 SNHLY and CDR2 FYNNEI. The ends lost 8 bases at V and 3 bases at J; junction bases unmatched: 5. CDR3 sequence reads: CASPGTSGHTGELFF. The CDR3 coding sequence is TGTGCCAGCCCCGGGACTAGCGGTCACACCGGGGAGCTGTTTTTT.

This chain links TRBV2 with TRBJ2-7; no definite D call. The CDR3 contains 14 residues. The V gene's germline CDR1 is SNHLY and CDR2 FYNNEI. V was shortened by 6 bases and J by 3 bases, with 15 bases between the two germline ends. As DNA, the CDR3 is TGTGCCAGCAGAGTGACAAGTGGTGGCTACGAGCAGTACTTC. Amino acid sequence: CASRVTSGGYEQYF.

This chain joins TRBV7-9 and TRBJ2-5; D gene uncertain. Germline V CDR1 and CDR2: SEHNR, FQNEAQ (reference sequence). V lost 2 bases to trimming and J lost 2 bases, with 12 bases between them. This CDR3 is built from 15 residues. This chain's CDR3 is CASSLRSETQETQYF. CDR3 in DNA: TGTGCCAGCAGCTTAAGGTCGGAGACTCAAGAGACCCAGTACTTC.

The chain is built from TRBV6-6 and TRBJ2-1, with D hard to call. Germline CDR1 and CDR2: MNHNY and SVGAGI (reference sequence). The CDR3 length is 12 residues. The V and J ends lost 4 bases and 5 bases respectively, with 6 bases between them. The CDR3 loop is CASSFSNNEQFF. The CDR3 DNA sequence: TGTGCCAGCAGTTTCTCTAACAATGAGCAGTTCTTC.

This sequence joins TRBV11-3 and TRBJ2-2; D is perhaps TRBD2 (6 bases). Trimming cost V 5 bases and J 5 bases, with 21 bases left between them. CDR3 length: 17 residues. Germline loops: CDR1 SGHNT, CDR2 YENEEA. The CDR3: CASSHSLRGGRTGELFF. CDR3 sequence (DNA): TGTGCCAGCAGCCACTCTCTACGGGGAGGAAGGACCGGGGAGCTGTTTTTT. The full variable domain, in which reference TRBV11-3 and TRBJ2-2 provide the parts outside the CDR3, is EAGVVQSPRYKIIEKKQPVAFWCNPISGHNTLYWYLQNLGQGPELLIRYENEEAVDDSQLPKDRFSAERLKGVDSTLKIQPAELGDSAVYLCASSHSLRGGRTGELFFGEGSRLTVL.

V usage is TRBV4-1 and J usage is TRBJ2-7, with TRBD1 matching over 8 bases. Germline CDR1 and CDR2: MGHRA and YSYEKL. CDR3 size: 15 residues. V shed 5 bases, J shed 5 bases, and the junction held 11 bases outside the gene matches. In DNA form, the CDR3 reads TGCGCCAGCAGCTCGGGACAGGCGCGGCTCGACGAGCAGTACTTC. Amino acid sequence: CASSSGQARLDEQYF.

The chain carries TRBV19 and TRBJ1-1; D is unresolved. The germline V gene encodes CDR1 LNHDA and CDR2 SQIVND (reference sequence). V was clipped by 3 bases and J by 1 base, with 6 bases between them. The CDR3 consists of 13 residues. Written as DNA, the CDR3 is TGTGCCAGTAGTATCCGCAGGAACACTGAAGCTTTCTTT. Translated, it gives CASSIRRNTEAFF.

The V call is TRBV2, the J call TRBJ2-5; TRBD2 might be the D (5 bases). The J call could be wrong; TRBJ2-7 is a better fit for the DNA end. The CDR3 is made up of 14 amino acids. CDR1 is SNHLY and CDR2 is FYNNEI in the germline V gene. In nucleotides, the CDR3 is TGTGCCAGCAGTGGCGGGCCCCTTCCGGGCGAGCAGTACTTC. Translation gives CASSGGPLPGEQYF.

The V call is TRBV2, the J call TRBJ2-7, with 7 bases matching TRBD1. V shed 6 bases and J 9 bases; nucleotides not matched to a gene: 5. Germline CDR1 and CDR2: SNHLY and FYNNEI. This CDR3 is 11 amino acids long. As DNA, the CDR3 is TGTGCCAGCAGCTACAGGGGTTCGCAGTACTTC. Encoded protein: CASSYRGSQYF.

V usage is TRBV29-1 and J usage is TRBJ2-3; D is unclear. Trimming pared 3 bases from V and 1 base from J, leaving 5 bases between. Per the germline V gene, CDR1 is SQVTM and CDR2 is ANQGSEA. CDR3 length: 12 amino acids. CDR3 bases: TGCAGCGTTGATCAGGGCACAGATACGCAGTATTTT. Protein product: CSVDQGTDTQYF.